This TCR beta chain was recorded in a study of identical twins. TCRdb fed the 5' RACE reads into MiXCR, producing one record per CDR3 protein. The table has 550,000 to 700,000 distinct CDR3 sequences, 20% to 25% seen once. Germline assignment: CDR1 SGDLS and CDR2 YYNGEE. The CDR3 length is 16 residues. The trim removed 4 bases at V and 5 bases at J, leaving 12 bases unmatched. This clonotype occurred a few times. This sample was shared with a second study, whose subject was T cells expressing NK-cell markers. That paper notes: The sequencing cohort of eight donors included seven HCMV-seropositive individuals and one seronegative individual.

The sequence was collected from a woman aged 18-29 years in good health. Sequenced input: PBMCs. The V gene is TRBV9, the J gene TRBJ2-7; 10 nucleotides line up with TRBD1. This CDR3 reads CASSLDPGQGTDEQYF. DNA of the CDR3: TGTGCCAGCAGCCTAGATCCGGGACAGGGGACGGACGAGCAGTACTTC.